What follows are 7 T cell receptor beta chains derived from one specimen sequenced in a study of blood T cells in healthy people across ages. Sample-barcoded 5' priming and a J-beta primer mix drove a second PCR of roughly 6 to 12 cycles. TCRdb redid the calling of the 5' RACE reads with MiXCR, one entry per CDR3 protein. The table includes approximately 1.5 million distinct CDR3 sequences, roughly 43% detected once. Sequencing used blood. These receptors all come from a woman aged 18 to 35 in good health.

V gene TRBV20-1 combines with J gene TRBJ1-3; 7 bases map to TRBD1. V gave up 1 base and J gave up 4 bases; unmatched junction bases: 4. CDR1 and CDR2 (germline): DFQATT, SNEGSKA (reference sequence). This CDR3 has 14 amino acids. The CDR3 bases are TGCAGTGCTAGAGGAGGGGGCATCGGAAACACCATATATTTT. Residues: CSARGGGIGNTIYF.

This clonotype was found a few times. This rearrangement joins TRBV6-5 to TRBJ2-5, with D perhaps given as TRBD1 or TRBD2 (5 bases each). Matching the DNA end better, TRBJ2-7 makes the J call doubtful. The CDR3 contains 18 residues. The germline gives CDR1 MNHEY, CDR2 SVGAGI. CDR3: CASSYLPGAVLVPYEQYF. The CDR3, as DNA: TGTGCCAGCAGTTACCTTCCCGGGGCGGTACTAGTGCCGTACGAGCAGTACTTC.

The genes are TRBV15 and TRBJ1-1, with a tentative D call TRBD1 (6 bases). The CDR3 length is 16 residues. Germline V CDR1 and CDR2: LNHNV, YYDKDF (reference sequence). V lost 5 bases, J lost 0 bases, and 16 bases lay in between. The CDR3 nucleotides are TGTGCCACCAGCCGAGCGGGGCAGGGGATGAACACTGAAGCTTTCTTT. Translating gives CATSRAGQGMNTEAFF.

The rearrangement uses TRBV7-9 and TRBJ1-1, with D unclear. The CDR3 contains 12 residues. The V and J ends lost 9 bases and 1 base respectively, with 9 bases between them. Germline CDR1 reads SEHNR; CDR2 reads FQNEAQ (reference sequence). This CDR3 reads CASTEPNTEAFF. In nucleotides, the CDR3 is TGTGCCAGTACAGAACCGAACACTGAAGCTTTCTTT.

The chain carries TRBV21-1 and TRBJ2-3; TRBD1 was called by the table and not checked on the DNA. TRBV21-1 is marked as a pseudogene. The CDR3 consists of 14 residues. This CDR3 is CARIRDRGKDTQYF. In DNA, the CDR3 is TGTGCCAGAATCCGGGACAGGGGCAAGGATACGCAGTATTTT.

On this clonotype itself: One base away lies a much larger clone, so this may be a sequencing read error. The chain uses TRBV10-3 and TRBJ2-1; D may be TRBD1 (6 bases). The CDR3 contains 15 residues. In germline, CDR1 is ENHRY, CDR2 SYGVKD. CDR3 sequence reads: CAISETAGEYNGQFF. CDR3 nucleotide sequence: TGTGCCATCAGTGAGACGGCAGGGGAGTACAATGGGCAGTTCTTC.

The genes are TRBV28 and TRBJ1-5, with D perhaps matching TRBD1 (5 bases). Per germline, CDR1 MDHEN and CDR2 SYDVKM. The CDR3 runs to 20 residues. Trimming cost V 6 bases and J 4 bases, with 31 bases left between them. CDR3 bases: TGTGCCAGCAGCCCCCAACCGGACATAACCCCTATATGGAGTAATCAGCCCCAGCATTTT. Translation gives CASSPQPDITPIWSNQPQHF.